A selection of T cell receptor beta chains follows, all from one sample in a study of CD8+ T cells in alopecia areata. This table comes from immunoSEQ multiplex PCR, and its TCRdb copy is limited to in-frame clones, with some not included. Of 200,000 to 250,000 clones listed, 67% are singletons. The sequences come from CD4+ T cells sorted from blood, collected at week 0. Source of these receptors: a human donor with alopecia areata. Each CDR3 is given with its conserved first and last residue. The D gene is left open where the match is weak. The size field is filled for only some rows; it gives once, few, many or a size class.

abundance	v_gene	d_gene	j_gene	CDR3nt	CDR3aa
.	TRBV19	.	TRBJ1-2	TGTGCCAGTAGTATAGATCCCGGGCAGGTGCATGGCTACACCTTC	CASSIDPGQVHGYTF
.	TRBV29-1	.	TRBJ1-1	TGCGCGGTAGGGAAGGGAGCTGAAGCTTTCTTT	CAVGKGAEAFF
.	TRBV29-1	.	TRBJ1-1	TGCAGCGTCCACCGGGACGAGAACACTGAAGCTTTCTTT	CSVHRDENTEAFF
.	TRBV29-1	.	TRBJ2-3	TGCAGCGTTGAAGGGCGCCTACGTGGCACAGATACGCAGTATTTT	CSVEGRLRGTDTQYF
.	TRBV21-1	.	TRBJ2-7	TGTGCCAGCACCTCGTGGTTGCAGTCGGATACCTACGAGCAGTACTTC	CASTSWLQSDTYEQYF
.	TRBV29-1	.	TRBJ2-3	TGCAGCGTCGTATCGGTAACTAGCACAGATACGCAGTATTTT	CSVVSVTSTDTQYF
.	TRBV5-6	.	TRBJ1-2	TGTGCCAGCAGCTTCGGGGAAAGAGGGGGCTACACCTTC	CASSFGERGGYTF
.	TRBV5-1	.	TRBJ2-6	TGCGCCAGCAGCTTGTACTGGGGCCAAGGGGCCAACGTCCTGACTTTC	CASSLYWGQGANVLTF
.	TRBV6-5	TRBD1	TRBJ2-1	TGTGCCAGCAGTTTACGGGACAGTGCCAATGAGCAGTTCTTC	CASSLRDSANEQFF
.	TRBV29-1	.	TRBJ2-2	TGCAGCGTTGCAAGAGATGGGACCGGGGAGCTGTTTTTT	CSVARDGTGELFF
.	TRBV23-1	TRBD1	TRBJ1-6	TGCGCCAGCAGTCAACCCACGGACAGGTCCTATTCACCCCTCCACTTT	CASSQPTDRSYSPLHF
.	TRBV20-1	.	TRBJ1-2	TGCAGTGCCCCCGGGGGAGGCTACACCTTC	CSAPGGGYTF
.	TRBV29-1	TRBD1	TRBJ2-1	TGCAGCGTTGGCCCCGGACAGGGGAGGGGGGTGGAGCAGTTCTTC	CSVGPGQGRGVEQFF
.	TRBV6-7	.	TRBJ1-6	TGTGCCAGCAGTTACCCCTACCGCAGGCTCAATTCACCCCTCCACTTT	CASSYPYRRLNSPLHF
.	TRBV30	.	TRBJ2-5	TGTGCCTGGGCCTCCCGGGTAGAGACCCAGTACTTC	CAWASRVETQYF
once	TRBV2	TRBD2	TRBJ2-4	TGTGCCAGCGGCGGTAGCGGGGGGCCGCTAGGGGTGAACATTCAGTACTTC	CASGGSGGPLGVNIQYF
.	TRBV30	TRBD1	TRBJ2-6	TGTGCCTTCTCCCGGGACAGGGGGTTCCCTCTTACGGCCAACGTCCTGACTTTC	CAFSRDRGFPLTANVLTF
.	TRBV5-1	.	TRBJ1-6	TGCGCCAGCAGCTTTGATGGGAATAATTCACCCCTCCACTTT	CASSFDGNNSPLHF
few	TRBV4-2	TRBD1	TRBJ2-7	TGTGCCAGCAGCCGAGGGGAAGGGACAGGGGGATACGAGCAGTACTTC	CASSRGEGTGGYEQYF
.	TRBV7-2	.	TRBJ1-2	TGTGCCAGCAGTCAAGGGGCCTACTATGGCTACACCTTC	CASSQGAYYGYTF
.	TRBV5-4	TRBD2	TRBJ2-3	TGTGCCAGCAGCTCAGCGGGGCCAGATACGCAGTATTTT	CASSSAGPDTQYF
few	TRBV2	.	TRBJ2-5	TGTGCCAGCAGCTTTAGTGAGGAGACCCAGTACTTC	CASSFSEETQYF
.	TRBV9	.	TRBJ2-7	TGTGCCAGCAGCGTAGGACAGGCTTCCGAGCAGTACTTC	CASSVGQASEQYF
.	TRBV2	.	TRBJ1-5	TGTGCCAGCACTGAGGGCAATCAGCCCCAGCATTTT	CASTEGNQPQHF
.	TRBV4-1	.	TRBJ1-2	TGCGCCAGCAGCCAAGGGCCACTAGGCTATGGCTACACCTTC	CASSQGPLGYGYTF
.	TRBV2	TRBD1	TRBJ1-4	TGTGCCAGCAGCCTTGACAGGGATGAAAAACTGTTTTTT	CASSLDRDEKLFF
few	TRBV30	.	TRBJ1-1	TGTGCCTGGACTGTAAGGGGAGGCACTGAAGCTTTCTTT	CAWTVRGGTEAFF
.	TRBV19	.	TRBJ1-5	TGTGCCAGTAGTATGAGGGGTATCGGTCAGCCCCAGCATTTT	CASSMRGIGQPQHF
.	TRBV30	.	TRBJ1-5	TGTGCCTGGAGTACGACACATAGCAATCAGCCCCAGCATTTT	CAWSTTHSNQPQHF
.	TRBV7-8	.	TRBJ2-5	TGTGCCAGCAGCTTCGGAGAGACCCAGTACTTC	CASSFGETQYF
once	TRBV5-1	.	TRBJ2-1	TGCGCCAGCAGCTCTGACAGGACTATTCTAGGGCAGTTCTTC	CASSSDRTILGQFF
.	TRBV30	.	TRBJ2-7	TGTGCCTGGACCACGGGAGTGAACTACGAGCAGTACTTC	CAWTTGVNYEQYF
few	TRBV7-9	.	TRBJ2-7	TGTGCCAGCAGCCCAATAGCGGGGACAGACTACGAGCAGTACTTC	CASSPIAGTDYEQYF
.	TRBV4-3	.	TRBJ2-1	TGCGCCAGCAGCCAATGGTTCGGTGGGGGGGCAGGTGAGCAGTTCTTC	CASSQWFGGGAGEQFF
.	TRBV2	TRBD1	TRBJ2-5	TGTGCCAGCGGGGGGACAGGAGGAGAGACCCAGTACTTC	CASGGTGGETQYF
few	TRBV29-1	.	TRBJ2-5	TGCAGCGTTGAGGCACACCCCGGAGAGACCCAGTACTTC	CSVEAHPGETQYF